The following is a T cell receptor beta chain sequence with its context. Its antigen is unidentified. The ends were cut back, 8 bases at V and 6 bases at J, with 7 bases in the middle. Germline values: CDR1 LNHDA, CDR2 SQIVND (reference sequence). The CDR3 runs 10 residues. It was with 60 Vbeta and 13 Jbeta primers that the PCR ran. Measured with immunoSEQ multiplex PCR; TCRdb has only the in-frame clones, and not every one. This sample's table has over 65,000 clones. The sample comes from a study of cytomegalovirus exposure and HLA in healthy donors. Study-wide findings and caveats: Exclusion applied to some V segments, including TRBV6-2 and TRBV6-3, as they were indistinguishable. Earlier findings revealed that most TCR beta V segments proved productive either about 90% or about 30% of the time. An ancestry cluster, one associated with Asian ancestry, reportedly showed fewer N-insertions than the approximately 720-donor mean in a later analysis.

The sequenced sample was PBMCs. The TCR sequence derives from a man aged 30 to 39 in good health and CMV-seronegative. This chain links TRBV19 with TRBJ1-1; D is uncertain. The CDR3 here is CASLRAEAFF. DNA for the CDR3: TGTGCCAGTCTCCGCGCTGAAGCTTTCTTT.